The 22 T cell receptor beta chains given below trace back to one sample, sequenced in a study of T cell responses to AZD1222 COVID-19 vaccine. Only in-frame clones appear in the TCRdb table, and some are missing; sequencing was by immunoSEQ multiplex PCR. Of approximately 130,000 clones listed, about nine tenths are singletons. The sequencing used peripheral blood, collected on day 0 of AZD1222 vaccination. These receptors were collected from an adult in good health.

The gene calls are TRBV15 and TRBJ1-5; maybe TRBD1 (5 bases). Germline CDR1 is LNHNV and CDR2 is YYDKDF (reference sequence). The CDR3 sequence is 15 residues long. With 3 bases removed from V and 6 bases from J, the gap between germline ends came to 15 bases. The CDR3 region is CATSSGGMRGQPQHF. CDR3 nucleotides: TGTGCCACCAGCAGCGGGGGTATGAGGGGTCAGCCCCAGCATTTT.

This clone was recorded a few times. The rearrangement links TRBV3-1 (or the pseudogene TRBV3-2) to TRBJ2-2; D call uncertain. The CDR3 sequence is 16 residues long. CDR1 is LGHDT and CDR2 is YNNKEL in the germline V gene (reference sequence). The V end was cut by 2 bases, the J end by 1 base, with 11 bases between. The CDR3 coding sequence is TGTGCCAGCAGCCAATTTCGGCTAAAGAACACCGGGGAGCTGTTTTTT. Amino acid sequence: CASSQFRLKNTGELFF.

The V gene is TRBV4-3, the J gene TRBJ2-3; 7 positions agree with TRBD1. CDR1 LGHNA and CDR2 YSLEER come from the germline V gene. Trimming took 4 bases from V and 1 from J; bases not matched to a gene: 5. The CDR3 runs to 15 residues. The CDR3 protein is CASSLGQVGTDTQYF. As DNA, the CDR3 is TGCGCCAGCAGCCTCGGACAGGTCGGCACAGATACGCAGTATTTT.

The gene calls are TRBV3-1 (or the pseudogene TRBV3-2) and TRBJ1-1; TRBD1 matches at 11 bases. CDR3 length: 15 residues. V lost 1 base and J lost 7; bases outside the gene matches: 5. The germline V gene has CDR1 LGHDT and CDR2 YNNKEL (reference sequence). This CDR3 reads CASSQGTGGKGEAFF. CDR3 bases: TGTGCCAGCAGCCAAGGGACAGGGGGCAAAGGTGAAGCTTTCTTT.

CDR3 DNA: TGTGCCAGTAGTATAGACCTCTCCCCGAGCTCTGGGGCCAACGTCCTGACTTTC. Its protein is CASSIDLSPSSGANVLTF. The chain links TRBV19 to TRBJ2-6, with no clear D. The CDR3 spans 18 residues. Germline CDR1 LNHDA, CDR2 SQIVND (reference sequence). V was clipped by 0 bases and J by 0 bases, with 12 bases between them.

CDR3 in amino acids: CATLALGVDTQYF. The CDR3 nucleotides are TGTGCCACCCTAGCGCTAGGTGTAGATACGCAGTATTTT. The V call is TRBV10-3, the J call TRBJ2-3; a weak D match, TRBD2 (6 bases). The ends were cut back, 10 bases at V and 5 bases at J, with 16 bases in the middle. The CDR3 contains 13 residues. CDR1 is ENHRY, CDR2 SYGVKD, per germline.

This chain links TRBV7-9 with TRBJ2-1; D not certain. Germline assignment: CDR1 SEHNR and CDR2 FQNEAQ (reference sequence). The V gene lost 5 bases and the J gene lost 3 bases, with 5 bases spanning the gap. CDR3 length equals 12 residues. CDR3 DNA: TGTGCCAGCAGCAGGAGCTACAATGAGCAGTTCTTC. As protein: CASSRSYNEQFF.

J is TRBJ1-1 and V is TRBV19; D not certain. CDR3 length equals 13 residues. Germline CDR1 LNHDA, CDR2 SQIVND (reference sequence). Trimming left V 7 bases short and J 1 base short, with 10 bases between. CDR3 sequence: CASNFARNTEAFF. CDR3 DNA sequence: TGTGCCAGTAATTTCGCAAGGAACACTGAAGCTTTCTTT.

The genes are TRBV6-1 and TRBJ1-6; a possible D gene is TRBD1 (5 bases). The CDR3 is 18 amino acids. Trimming removed 4 bases at V and 7 bases at J, with 23 bases between. Germline V lookup: CDR1 MNHNS, CDR2 SASEGT. CDR3 nucleotides: TGTGCCAGCAGTGGAGCGTTGGACCCGGGGACGGGAAATTCACCCCTCCACTTT. As protein: CASSGALDPGTGNSPLHF.

The V and J genes are TRBV18 and TRBJ1-4; perhaps TRBD1 as D (5 bases). V was clipped by 6 bases and J by 5 bases, with 10 bases between them. Germline CDR1 reads KGHSH; CDR2 reads LQKENI. The CDR3 contains 13 residues. CDR3 in amino acids: CASSARENEKLFF. In DNA, the CDR3 is TGTGCCAGCTCCGCCAGGGAGAATGAAAAACTGTTTTTT.

This chain joins TRBV19 and TRBJ2-2; D not certain. The CDR3 covers 13 residues. Per germline, CDR1 LNHDA and CDR2 SQIVND (reference sequence). Between the trimmed V and J ends, which lost 9 bases and 5 bases, there was a span of 13 bases. CDR3 sequence (DNA): TGTGCCAGCAGGACCCGAAGTACCGGGGAGCTGTTTTTT. It translates to CASRTRSTGELFF.

The V call is TRBV15, the J call TRBJ2-5; TRBD2 aligns across 8 bases. The V gene end was trimmed by 5 bases and the J gene end by 0 bases; junction bases not matched to a gene: 11. Germline CDR1 reads LNHNV; CDR2 reads YYDKDF (reference sequence). The CDR3 runs 17 residues. CDR3 sequence reads: CATSREGLAAHQETQYF. The CDR3 DNA reads TGTGCCACCAGCCGGGAAGGACTAGCAGCCCACCAAGAGACCCAGTACTTC. The variable domain in full, completed from reference TRBV15 and TRBJ2-5, reads DAMVIQNPRYQVTQFGKPVTLSCSQTLNHNVMYWYQQKSSQAPKLLFHYYDKDFNNEADTPDNFQSRRPNTSFCFLDIRSPGLGDTAMYLCATSREGLAAHQETQYFGPGTRLLVL.

This rearrangement joins TRBV14 to TRBJ2-1; 9 bases are shared with TRBD1. The germline V gene has CDR1 SGHDN and CDR2 FVKESK. J lost 8 bases, V lost 8 bases, and 13 bases had no gene match. This CDR3 is built from 15 residues. The CDR3 loop reads CASHNAGTGFHEQFF. The CDR3 coding sequence is TGTGCCAGCCATAACGCCGGGACAGGGTTCCATGAGCAGTTCTTC. Combining the CDR3 with reference TRBV14 and TRBJ2-1 gives the whole variable domain EAGVTQFPSHSVIEKGQTVTLRCDPISGHDNLYWYRRVMGKEIKFLLHFVKESKQDESGMPNNRFLAERTGGTYSTLKVQPAELEDSGVYFCASHNAGTGFHEQFFGPGTRLTVL.

V and J are TRBV18 and TRBJ2-6; no clear D. V was clipped by 3 bases and J by 4 bases, with 13 bases between them. The CDR3 runs 16 residues. Germline V CDR1 and CDR2: KGHSH, LQKENI. The DNA for the CDR3 is TGTGCCAGCTCACCCTCACGGGCGTACGGGGCCAACGTCCTGACTTTC. Translating gives CASSPSRAYGANVLTF.

The chain has TRBV9 and TRBJ2-1; a weak D match, TRBD1 (5 bases). This CDR3 has 16 residues. Germline values: CDR1 SGDLS, CDR2 YYNGEE. V was cut by 3 bases and J by 0 bases, with 13 bases left in between. This CDR3 reads CASSALGDSSYNEQFF. The CDR3, as DNA: TGTGCCAGCAGCGCTCTGGGCGACAGCTCCTACAATGAGCAGTTCTTC.

This chain joins TRBV5-1 and TRBJ2-3; D ambiguous. The CDR3 totals 13 residues. Between the trimmed V and J ends, which lost 4 bases and 0 bases, there was a span of 6 bases. Per germline, CDR1 SGHRS and CDR2 YFSETQ. The CDR3 is CASSTGSTDTQYF. CDR3 DNA: TGCGCCAGCAGCACCGGGAGCACAGATACGCAGTATTTT.

The chain recombines TRBV30 with TRBJ2-7, with D tentatively TRBD1 (5 bases). The CDR3 totals 15 residues. CDR1 and CDR2 (germline): GTSNPN, SVGIG (reference sequence). With 1 base removed from V and 3 bases from J, the gap between germline ends came to 16 bases. Here the CDR3 reads CAWSGRLRQIYEQYF. The DNA for the CDR3 is TGTGCCTGGAGTGGGCGGTTGAGACAGATCTACGAGCAGTACTTC.

This clone was seen just once. The rearrangement links TRBV3-1 (or the pseudogene TRBV3-2) to TRBJ2-1; no clear D gene. This CDR3 is 11 amino acids long. V lost 6 bases to trimming and J lost 8 bases, with 8 bases between them. Looked up from germline, CDR1 is LGHDT and CDR2 is YNNKEL (reference sequence). In DNA, the CDR3 is TGTGCCAGCAGGACGGTGGATGAGCAGTTCTTC. This gives the protein CASRTVDEQFF.

The chain couples TRBV18 to TRBJ1-5; the D is unclear. From germline, CDR1 is KGHSH and CDR2 LQKENI. The CDR3 spans 13 residues. V lost 5 bases and J lost 10, with 15 bases in between. CDR3 loop: CASSIDGPRPQHF. The CDR3 coding sequence is TGTGCCAGCTCAATTGACGGCCCGCGTCCCCAGCATTTT. The variable domain in full, completed from reference TRBV18 and TRBJ1-5, reads NAGVMQNPRHLVRRRGQEARLRCSPMKGHSHVYWYRQLPEEGLKFMVYLQKENIIDESGMPKERFSAEFPKEGPSILRIQQVVRGDSAAYFCASSIDGPRPQHFGDGTRLSIL.

The rearrangement uses TRBV2 and TRBJ2-5, with D possibly being TRBD1 (6 bases). The V and J ends lost 3 bases and 5 bases respectively, with 13 bases between them. Germline V gives CDR1 SNHLY, CDR2 FYNNEI. This CDR3 has 14 residues. As DNA, the CDR3 is TGTGCCAGCAGTGAGATACAGGGTACGGAGACCCAGTACTTC. Translating it yields CASSEIQGTETQYF.

The V gene is TRBV5-6, the J gene TRBJ2-1; 10 nucleotides align to TRBD2. CDR1 and CDR2 from the germline V gene are SGHDT and YYEEEE. The CDR3 contains 16 residues. With 5 bases clipped from V and 6 bases from J, the junction kept 11 bases outside the gene matches. The CDR3 DNA is TGTGCCAGCAGAGCTGTTCTAGCGGGAGATGTCAATGAGCAGTTCTTC. As protein: CASRAVLAGDVNEQFF. Drawing the rest from reference TRBV5-6 and TRBJ2-1, the complete variable domain is DAGVTQSPTHLIKTRGQQVTLRCSPKSGHDTVSWYQQALGQGPQFIFQYYEEEERQRGNFPDRFSGHQFPNYSSELNVNALLLGDSALYLCASRAVLAGDVNEQFFGPGTRLTVL.

The chain couples TRBV2 to TRBJ1-2; D not certain. There are 13 residues in the CDR3. V gave up 2 bases and J gave up 4 bases, with 8 bases separating them. Germline CDR1 reads SNHLY; CDR2 reads FYNNEI. The CDR3 here is CASSERQVYGYTF. CDR3 sequence (DNA): TGTGCCAGCAGTGAAAGGCAGGTCTATGGCTACACCTTC.